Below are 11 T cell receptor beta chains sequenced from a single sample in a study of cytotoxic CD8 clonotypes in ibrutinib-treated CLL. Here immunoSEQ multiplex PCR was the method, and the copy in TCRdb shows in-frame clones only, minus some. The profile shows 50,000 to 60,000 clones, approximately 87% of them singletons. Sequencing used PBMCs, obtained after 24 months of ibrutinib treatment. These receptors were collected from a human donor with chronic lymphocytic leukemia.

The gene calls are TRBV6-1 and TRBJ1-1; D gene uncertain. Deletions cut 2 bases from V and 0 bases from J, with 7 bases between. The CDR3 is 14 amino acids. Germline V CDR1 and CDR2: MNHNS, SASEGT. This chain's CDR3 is CASSEPGMNTEAFF. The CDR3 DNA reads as TGTGCCAGCAGTGAACCTGGCATGAACACTGAAGCTTTCTTT.

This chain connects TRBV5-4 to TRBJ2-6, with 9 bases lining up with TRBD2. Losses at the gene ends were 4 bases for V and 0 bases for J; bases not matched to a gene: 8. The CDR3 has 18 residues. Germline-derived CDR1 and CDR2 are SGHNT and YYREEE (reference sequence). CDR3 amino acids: CASSPPASGTSGANVLTF. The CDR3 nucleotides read TGTGCCAGCAGCCCTCCCGCTAGCGGGACCTCTGGGGCCAACGTCCTGACTTTC. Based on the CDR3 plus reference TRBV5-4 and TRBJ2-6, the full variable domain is ETGVTQSPTHLIKTRGQQVTLRCSSQSGHNTVSWYQQALGQGPQFIFQYYREEENGRGNFPPRFSGLQFPNYSSELNVNALELDDSALYLCASSPPASGTSGANVLTFGAGSRLTVL.

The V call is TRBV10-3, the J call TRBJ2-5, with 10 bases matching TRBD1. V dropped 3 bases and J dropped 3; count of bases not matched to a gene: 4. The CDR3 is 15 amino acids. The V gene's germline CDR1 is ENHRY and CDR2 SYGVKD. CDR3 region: CAISEGQGVEETQYF. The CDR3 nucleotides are TGTGCCATCAGTGAAGGACAGGGGGTCGAAGAGACCCAGTACTTC.

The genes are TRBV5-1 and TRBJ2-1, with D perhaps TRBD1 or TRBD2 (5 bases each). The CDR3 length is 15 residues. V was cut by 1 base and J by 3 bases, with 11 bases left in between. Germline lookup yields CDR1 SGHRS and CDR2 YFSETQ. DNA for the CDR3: TGCGCCAGCAGCTTGCGGGACCGCCTCTACAATGAGCAGTTCTTC. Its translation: CASSLRDRLYNEQFF.

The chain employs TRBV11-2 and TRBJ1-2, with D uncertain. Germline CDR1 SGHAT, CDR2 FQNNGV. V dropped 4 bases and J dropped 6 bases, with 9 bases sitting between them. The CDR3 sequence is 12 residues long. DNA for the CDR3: TGTGCCAGCAGCTCGGAGGGAAATGGCTACACCTTC. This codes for CASSSEGNGYTF.

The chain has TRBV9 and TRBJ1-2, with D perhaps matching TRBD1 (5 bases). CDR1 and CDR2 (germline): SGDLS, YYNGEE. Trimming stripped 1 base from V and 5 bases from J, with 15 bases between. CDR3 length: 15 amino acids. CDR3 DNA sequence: TGTGCCAGCAGCGTAAATGGAGTGGGGCCGTATGGCTACACCTTC. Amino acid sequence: CASSVNGVGPYGYTF.

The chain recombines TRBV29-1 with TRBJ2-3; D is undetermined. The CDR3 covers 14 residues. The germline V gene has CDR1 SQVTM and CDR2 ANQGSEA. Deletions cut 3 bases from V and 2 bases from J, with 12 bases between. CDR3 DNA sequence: TGCAGCGTTGACAGTAGTGGTCTCACAGATACGCAGTATTTT. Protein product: CSVDSSGLTDTQYF.

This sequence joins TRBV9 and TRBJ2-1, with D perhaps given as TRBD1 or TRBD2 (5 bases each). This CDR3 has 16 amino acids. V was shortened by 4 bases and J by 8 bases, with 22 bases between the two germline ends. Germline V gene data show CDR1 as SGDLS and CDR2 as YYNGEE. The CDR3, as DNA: TGTGCCAGCAGCTCCCACCGGGGCTCCATTAGTGATGAGCAGTTCTTC. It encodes CASSSHRGSISDEQFF.

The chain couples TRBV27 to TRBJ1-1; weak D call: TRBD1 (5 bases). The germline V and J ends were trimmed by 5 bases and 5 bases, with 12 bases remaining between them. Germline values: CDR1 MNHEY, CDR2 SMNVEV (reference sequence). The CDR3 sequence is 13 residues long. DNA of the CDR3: TGTGCCAGCAGTAGCCGGGACGGGACTGAAGCTTTCTTT. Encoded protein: CASSSRDGTEAFF.

The CDR3 region is CASSQDTATGTVAGYEQYF. In DNA, the CDR3 is TGCGCCAGCAGCCAAGATACGGCTACCGGGACAGTGGCGGGCTACGAGCAGTACTTC. The V gene is TRBV4-3, the J gene TRBJ2-7, with 7 bases that match TRBD1. Germline loops: CDR1 LGHNA, CDR2 YSLEER. This CDR3 comprises 19 residues. With 0 bases clipped from V and 3 bases from J, the junction kept 17 bases outside the gene matches.

The CDR3 region has the DNA TGTGCCAGCAGTGAATATGGGACTTACAGCACAGATACGCAGTATTTT. Amino acids: CASSEYGTYSTDTQYF. The rearrangement links TRBV6-1 to TRBJ2-3; a weak D match, TRBD2 (6 bases). V lost 2 bases and J 0 bases, leaving 12 bases between the germline ends. This CDR3 comprises 16 residues. Germline V CDR1 and CDR2: MNHNS, SASEGT.